These 26 T cell receptor beta chains originate from one sample sequenced in a study of response to subunit inactivated influenza vaccine. TCRdb recomputed calls from the RT-PCR reads with MiXCR, one row per CDR3 protein. The table lists about 780,000 distinct CDR3 sequences, less than 20% of them singletons. This specimen was PBMCs from blood, taken around 5 days after vaccination. The source of these receptors is a man between 45 and 60 years old who received an inactivated influenza vaccine.

This clonotype was picked up many times. The rearrangement links TRBV7-9 to TRBJ2-1; either TRBD1 or TRBD2 may supply D (5 bases each). Germline CDR1 reads SEHNR; CDR2 reads FQNEAQ (reference sequence). There are 16 residues in the CDR3. V lost 4 bases to trimming and J lost 0 bases, with 13 bases between them. The CDR3, as DNA: TGTGCCAGCAGCTCCAATTCTGGGGGCTCCTACAATGAGCAGTTCTTC. Amino acid sequence: CASSSNSGGSYNEQFF.

This chain connects TRBV7-8 to TRBJ2-7, with 10 bases aligning to TRBD1. The CDR3 totals 16 residues. Germline V lookup: CDR1 SGHVS, CDR2 FQNEAQ. Trimming at V came to 4 bases and at J to 0 bases, leaving 6 bases not matched to a gene. Here the CDR3 DNA reads TGTGCCAGCAGCTGGGACAGGGGCCGCAACTCCTACGAGCAGTACTTC. The encoded protein is CASSWDRGRNSYEQYF.

Remarks on this clonotype: A read error is possible here, since a much larger clone lies one base away. This chain links TRBV7-2 with TRBJ2-3; D remains unclear. Germline V gene sequence: CDR1 SGHTA, CDR2 FQGNSA. The CDR3 length is 15 residues. CDR3 protein: CASSSPVRPRDSQYF. In DNA, the CDR3 is TGTGCCAGCAGCTCCCCAGTGAGACCAAGAGATTCGCAGTATTTT.

This clonotype was observed a few times. CDR3 region: CASSFLGLEQYF. DNA of the CDR3: TGTGCCAGCAGTTTCTTGGGACTCGAGCAGTACTTC. The J gene is TRBJ2-7, the V gene TRBV12-3 or TRBV12-4; D possibly corresponds to TRBD2 (6 bases). The CDR3 loop spans 12 amino acids. V was cut by 3 bases and J by 6 bases, with 9 bases left in between.

V and J are TRBV6-2 or TRBV6-3 and TRBJ1-1; D is uncertain. Per the germline V gene, CDR1 is MNHEY and CDR2 is SVGEGT. The CDR3 sequence is 11 residues long. Trimming pared 10 bases from V and 2 bases from J, leaving 8 bases between. The CDR3 bases are TGTGCCACCAAGGGCAACACTGAAGCTTTCTTT. Residues: CATKGNTEAFF.

This clonotype was seen a handful of times. V is TRBV3-1 and J is TRBJ2-5, with 11 bases that match TRBD1. The CDR3 length is 16 residues. The trim removed 0 bases at V and 2 bases at J, leaving 2 bases unmatched. The germline V gene has CDR1 LGHDT and CDR2 YNNKEL (reference sequence). This CDR3 is CASSQDRDRGQETQYF. CDR3 nucleotide sequence: TGTGCCAGCAGCCAAGACCGGGACAGGGGGCAAGAGACCCAGTACTTC.

The chain has TRBV12-3 or TRBV12-4 and TRBJ2-2, with D unclear. The CDR3 is made up of 12 amino acids. V was pared by 8 bases and J by 5 bases, with 9 bases between. DNA of the CDR3: TGTGCCAGCCGATGGGCTACCGGGGAGCTGTTTTTT. This gives the protein CASRWATGELFF.

The chain employs TRBV28 and TRBJ1-2; 9 bases line up with TRBD1. This CDR3 has 16 amino acids. V dropped 4 bases and J dropped 8; count of bases not matched to a gene: 14. Germline V CDR1 and CDR2: MDHEN, SYDVKM. CDR3 coding DNA: TGTGCCAGCAGTTCAATACGGGACAGGGTATTTCTAGGCTACACCTTC. It codes for CASSSIRDRVFLGYTF.

The genes are TRBV13 and TRBJ2-5; D remains unclear. Germline lookup yields CDR1 PRHDT and CDR2 FYEKMQ (reference sequence). V shed 0 bases and J shed 4 bases, with 9 bases lying between them. The CDR3 totals 14 residues. CDR3: CASSLGLGRETQYF. The CDR3 DNA sequence: TGTGCCAGCAGCTTAGGCTTAGGGCGAGAGACCCAGTACTTC.

The chain uses TRBV4-2 and TRBJ1-3, with 8 bases lining up with TRBD1. Germline V gene sequence: CDR1 LGHNA, CDR2 YNFKEQ. Trimming cost V 0 bases and J 8 bases; bases outside gene matches: 3. The length of the CDR3 is 14 residues. The CDR3 reads CASSQEDREYTIYF. DNA of the CDR3: TGTGCCAGCAGCCAAGAGGACAGGGAATACACCATATATTTT.

This clonotype was recorded at least ten times. The V call is TRBV20-1, the J call TRBJ1-4; 9 bases agree with TRBD1. This CDR3 contains 14 residues. Germline trimming cut 2 bases from V and 8 bases from J; bases unmatched to any gene: 6. Germline CDR1 DFQATT, CDR2 SNEGSKA (reference sequence). CDR3 sequence (DNA): TGCAGTGCTAGATACAGGGGGCAGGGAGAAAAACTGTTTTTT. This gives the protein CSARYRGQGEKLFF.

This clonotype was counted a few times. The chain employs TRBV4-2 and TRBJ1-4; D possibly corresponds to TRBD1 (5 bases). With 6 bases removed from V and 4 bases from J, the gap between germline ends came to 12 bases. The CDR3 is 14 residues long. Germline CDR1 reads LGHNA; CDR2 reads YNFKEQ. The CDR3 DNA sequence: TGTGCCAGCAGTCCCGACAGTTATAATGAAAAACTGTTTTTT. Translated, it gives CASSPDSYNEKLFF.

This clonotype was recorded a few times. This chain links TRBV10-3 with TRBJ2-7; TRBD2 aligns across 15 bases. Losses at the gene ends were 10 bases for V and 4 bases for J; bases not matched to a gene: 11. The CDR3 is made up of 16 amino acids. Germline V gene lookup returns CDR1 ENHRY and CDR2 SYGVKD. The CDR3 DNA sequence: TGTGCCACGCAGGGACTAGCGGGAGGCACCTCATACGAGCAGTACTTC. Its translation: CATQGLAGGTSYEQYF.

This rearrangement joins TRBV11-2 to TRBJ2-1; 9 nucleotides match TRBD1. This CDR3 is built from 14 residues. Germline CDR1 is SGHAT and CDR2 is FQNNGV. Trimming at V came to 4 bases and at J to 5 bases, leaving 3 bases not matched to a gene. The CDR3 region is CASSSGTGNNEQFF. CDR3 DNA sequence: TGTGCCAGCAGCTCAGGGACAGGGAACAATGAGCAGTTCTTC.

V gene TRBV20-1 combines with J gene TRBJ2-4; 9 bases fit TRBD2. V lost 1 base, J lost 3 bases, and 10 bases stayed unmatched. The CDR3 runs 17 residues. Germline V gene sequence: CDR1 DFQATT, CDR2 SNEGSKA (reference sequence). The CDR3 is CSARVSGSLGGKNIQYF. CDR3 in DNA: TGCAGTGCTAGAGTTAGCGGGAGCCTTGGTGGCAAAAACATTCAGTACTTC.

This clonotype occurred many times. The chain uses TRBV20-1 and TRBJ1-2; D gene ambiguous. Germline CDR1 is DFQATT and CDR2 is SNEGSKA (reference sequence). CDR3 length: 14 residues. V was pared by 1 base and J by 0 bases, with 9 bases between. The CDR3 here is CSARVVSSNYGYTF. The DNA for the CDR3 is TGCAGTGCTAGAGTCGTCTCCTCTAACTATGGCTACACCTTC.

The rearrangement links TRBV9 to TRBJ2-4; D perhaps matches TRBD2 (6 bases). Per germline, CDR1 SGDLS and CDR2 YYNGEE. V was cut by 4 bases and J by 5 bases, with 19 bases left in between. This CDR3 is built from 16 residues. In DNA form, the CDR3 reads TGTGCCAGCAGCCCCCAAAAGGCGGGAAGCGAAAACATTCAGTACTTC. This sequence encodes CASSPQKAGSENIQYF.

The gene calls are TRBV7-2 and TRBJ2-7, with 9 bases aligning to TRBD2. This CDR3 is built from 15 residues. With V trimmed by 8 bases and J by 3 bases, 11 bases remained unmatched. Germline V gives CDR1 SGHTA, CDR2 FQGNSA. CDR3 amino acids: CASGVRASGIYEQYF. CDR3 DNA sequence: TGTGCCAGCGGCGTACGGGCTAGCGGGATCTACGAGCAGTACTTC.

The genes are TRBV3-1 and TRBJ2-7; D is unclear. Deletions cut 1 base from V and 3 bases from J, with 13 bases between. The CDR3 is 15 residues long. The germline V gene has CDR1 LGHDT and CDR2 YNNKEL (reference sequence). CDR3 residues: CASSQGRNGYYEQYF. The CDR3, as DNA: TGTGCCAGCAGCCAAGGTCGGAACGGATACTACGAGCAGTACTTC.

The chain has TRBV20-1 and TRBJ2-1; D uncertain. The CDR3 runs to 11 residues. The ends were cut back, 3 bases at V and 8 bases at J, with 8 bases in the middle. Per the germline V gene, CDR1 is DFQATT and CDR2 is SNEGSKA (reference sequence). The CDR3 sequence: CSASGRDEQFF. CDR3 nucleotide sequence: TGCAGTGCTAGTGGTCGGGATGAGCAGTTCTTC.

This chain joins TRBV9 and TRBJ1-5; D is unclear. Germline loops: CDR1 SGDLS, CDR2 YYNGEE. The CDR3 consists of 16 residues. V was shortened by 4 bases and J by 0 bases, with 14 bases between the two germline ends. CDR3 sequence reads: CASSIDWGYSNQPQHF. Here the CDR3 DNA reads TGTGCCAGCAGCATCGACTGGGGTTATAGCAATCAGCCCCAGCATTTT. Drawing the rest from reference TRBV9 and TRBJ1-5, the complete variable domain is DSGVTQTPKHLITATGQRVTLRCSPRSGDLSVYWYQQSLDQGLQFLIQYYNGEERAKGNILERFSAQQFPDLHSELNLSSLELGDSALYFCASSIDWGYSNQPQHFGDGTRLSIL.

This clonotype was detected only a few times. CDR3 in amino acids: CSVHGLGAGTQYF. The CDR3 DNA reads TGCAGCGTCCATGGACTAGGGGCGGGGACCCAGTACTTC. The chain employs TRBV29-1 and TRBJ2-5; the match to TRBD2 covers 7 bases. The CDR3 loop spans 13 amino acids. Germline values: CDR1 SQVTM, CDR2 ANQGSEA. Trimming cost V 6 bases and J 7 bases; bases outside gene matches: 11.

DNA of the CDR3: TGTGCCAGCAGTTTCAAGGGGACAGGGAGCTCTGGAAACACCATATATTTT. As protein: CASSFKGTGSSGNTIYF. The chain combines TRBV12-3 or TRBV12-4 with TRBJ1-3, with 9 nucleotides matching TRBD1. J was trimmed by 0 bases and V by 3 bases; bases with no gene match: 6. The CDR3 totals 17 residues.

This clonotype was counted between two and nine times. V gene TRBV20-1 combines with J gene TRBJ1-2; D perhaps matches TRBD1 (6 bases). Per the germline V gene, CDR1 is DFQATT and CDR2 is SNEGSKA (reference sequence). CDR3 length: 15 residues. Trimming stripped 0 bases from V and 8 bases from J, with 19 bases between. The DNA of the CDR3 is TGCAGTGCTAGAGATAAGGGCAGGGGAAGAGGCGGCTACACCTTC. Its protein product is CSARDKGRGRGGYTF.

In its sample, this clonotype was seen a few times. This rearrangement joins TRBV5-1 to TRBJ2-3; 13 bases are shared with TRBD2. Germline assignment: CDR1 SGHRS and CDR2 YFSETQ. The CDR3 is 17 amino acids. Trimming took 5 bases from V and 6 from J; bases not matched to a gene: 12. Here the CDR3 reads CASRPSLAGGIADTQYF. The CDR3 DNA reads TGCGCCAGCAGACCGTCACTAGCGGGAGGGATAGCGGATACGCAGTATTTT. The variable domain in full, completed from reference TRBV5-1 and TRBJ2-3, reads KAGVTQTPRYLIKTRGQQVTLSCSPISGHRSVSWYQQTPGQGLQFLFEYFSETQRNKGNFPGRFSGRQFSNSRSEMNVSTLELGDSALYLCASRPSLAGGIADTQYFGPGTRLTVL.

This clonotype was detected many times. This chain joins TRBV6-1 and TRBJ2-4, with 8 bases fitting TRBD1. Per germline, CDR1 MNHNS and CDR2 SASEGT. The length of the CDR3 is 12 residues. The V segment lost 9 bases and the J segment 6 bases; nucleotides outside the gene matches: 4. DNA of the CDR3: TGTGCCAGTCGTACAGGGGGAAACATTCAGTACTTC. Translation gives CASRTGGNIQYF.